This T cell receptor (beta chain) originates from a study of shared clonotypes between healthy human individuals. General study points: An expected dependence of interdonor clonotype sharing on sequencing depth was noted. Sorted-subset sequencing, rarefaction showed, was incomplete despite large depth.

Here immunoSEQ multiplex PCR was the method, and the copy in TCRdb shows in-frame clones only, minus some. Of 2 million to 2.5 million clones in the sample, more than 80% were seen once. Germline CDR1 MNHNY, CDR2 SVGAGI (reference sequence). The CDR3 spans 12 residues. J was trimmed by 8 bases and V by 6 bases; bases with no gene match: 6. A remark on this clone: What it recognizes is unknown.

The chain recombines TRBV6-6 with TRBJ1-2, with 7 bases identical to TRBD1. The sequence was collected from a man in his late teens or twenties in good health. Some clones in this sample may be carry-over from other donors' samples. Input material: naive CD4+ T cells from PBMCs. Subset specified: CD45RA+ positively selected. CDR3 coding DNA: TGTGCCAGCAGCGCCGACAGGGACGGCTACACCTTC. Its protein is CASSADRDGYTF.